This entry lists 2 T cell receptor beta chains sequenced from one sample in a study of T cell responses to AZD1222 COVID-19 vaccine. Sequenced by immunoSEQ multiplex PCR; TCRdb stores in-frame clones only, minus some. Of about 120,000 clones listed, approximately 86% were seen once; the top ten hold 2.6%. Material: peripheral blood, obtained 28 days after the second AZD1222 dose. These receptors were obtained from an adult who received the AZD1222 COVID-19 vaccine.

V usage is TRBV6-6 and J usage is TRBJ1-6; weak D call: TRBD1 (5 bases). Germline CDR1 is MNHNY and CDR2 is SVGAGI (reference sequence). The V end was cut by 6 bases, the J end by 8 bases, with 20 bases between. CDR3 length: 16 residues. The CDR3 spells CASSYGGSGSDSPLHF. The CDR3 nucleotides read TGTGCCAGCAGCTACGGTGGTTCAGGGAGTGATTCACCCCTCCACTTT.

The chain is built from TRBV15 and TRBJ2-7; D remains ambiguous. V lost 1 base and J lost 4, with 2 bases in between. The CDR3 sequence is 11 residues long. Germline CDR1 and CDR2: LNHNV and YYDKDF (reference sequence). The CDR3 DNA reads TGTGCCACCAGCAGAGGGTACGAGCAGTACTTC. Translation gives CATSRGYEQYF.